These 5 T cell receptor beta chains were sequenced from one sample in a study of CD8 T cells in ankylosing spondylitis. MiXCR, applied by TCRdb to the 5' RACE reads, yields one record per CDR3 protein. The repertoire holds 300,000 to 350,000 distinct CDR3 sequences, under 25% seen once, with 3.5% in the top ten. The sample was blood, either unsorted or a sorted T cell fraction (not recorded which). These receptors all come from a female donor with ankylosing spondylitis or in good health (not recorded which).

This clonotype is a singleton in its sample. The V call is TRBV5-1, the J call TRBJ2-7; 11 nucleotides align to TRBD2. The CDR3 is 17 residues long. V was pared by 2 bases and J by 1 base, with 8 bases of the junction left unmatched. The V gene's germline CDR1 is SGHRS and CDR2 YFSETQ. The CDR3 coding sequence is TGCGCCAGCAGCTTAGGGACTAGCGGTCCGTTATCCTACGAGCAGTACTTC. It encodes CASSLGTSGPLSYEQYF.

This clonotype was recorded a few times. The chain recombines TRBV19 with TRBJ2-7; 9 bases agree with TRBD1. Germline-derived CDR1 and CDR2 are LNHDA and SQIVND (reference sequence). The J segment lost 4 bases and the V segment lost 5 bases, leaving 21 bases of the junction unmatched. The CDR3 loop spans 19 amino acids. The CDR3 loop reads CASSRDLQRVGTGRYEQYF. DNA of the CDR3: TGTGCCAGTAGTCGGGACCTCCAAAGGGTCGGGACAGGGAGGTACGAGCAGTACTTC.

This clonotype was found a few times. The rearrangement uses TRBV29-1 and TRBJ2-3; TRBD1 matches 8 bases. Looked up from germline, CDR1 is SQVTM and CDR2 is ANQGSEA. This CDR3 is built from 16 residues. V gave up 6 bases and J gave up 2 bases; unmatched junction bases: 13. CDR3 in amino acids: CSVQGARGSTTDTQYF. The CDR3 DNA reads as TGCAGCGTCCAGGGGGCCAGGGGGTCAACCACAGATACGCAGTATTTT.

This clonotype was seen a handful of times. The rearrangement joins TRBV3-1 to TRBJ2-2, with D maybe TRBD2 (5 bases). The CDR3 contains 15 residues. Trimming pared 4 bases from V and 0 bases from J, leaving 9 bases between. The germline V gene encodes CDR1 LGHDT and CDR2 YNNKEL (reference sequence). In nucleotides, the CDR3 is TGTGCCAGCAGCCTTACGGGGTCGAACACCGGGGAGCTGTTTTTT. It specifies CASSLTGSNTGELFF.

The rearrangement uses TRBV4-2 and TRBJ1-5, with D perhaps TRBD1 (5 bases). The V end was cut by 4 bases, the J end by 7 bases, with 17 bases between. From germline, CDR1 is LGHNA and CDR2 YNFKEQ. This CDR3 contains 15 residues. CDR3 sequence: CASSLTRGPDQPQHF. As DNA, the CDR3 is TGTGCCAGCAGCCTTACAAGGGGCCCGGACCAGCCCCAGCATTTT.